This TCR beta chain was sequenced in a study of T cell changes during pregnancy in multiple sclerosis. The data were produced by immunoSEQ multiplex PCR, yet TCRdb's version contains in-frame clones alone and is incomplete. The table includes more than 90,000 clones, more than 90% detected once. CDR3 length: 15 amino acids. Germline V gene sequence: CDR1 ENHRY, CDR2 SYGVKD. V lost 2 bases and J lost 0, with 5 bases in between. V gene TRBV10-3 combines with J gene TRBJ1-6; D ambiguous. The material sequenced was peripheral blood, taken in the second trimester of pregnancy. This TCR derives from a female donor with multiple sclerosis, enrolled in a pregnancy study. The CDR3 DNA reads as TGTGCCATCAGTGAGCGGGACTCCTATAATTCACCCCTCCACTTT. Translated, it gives CAISERDSYNSPLHF.